What follows are 2 T cell receptor beta chains derived from one specimen sequenced in a study of Ad26.COV2.S vaccination and SARS-CoV-2 variants. This sample's treatment: approximately 18 received Ad26.COV2.S at low or high dose, single or two shots; roughly five received placebo; per-sample allocation not given. It was on day 63 after the first vaccine or placebo injection that samples were taken. The method was immunoSEQ multiplex PCR; TCRdb's version includes in-frame clones alone and lacks a portion of them. This sample has about 480,000 clones, with 87% found just once. The specimen was peripheral blood, collected in a trial of Ad26.COV2.S vaccine versus placebo. The receptor source for this set is a person aged 18-65 years who received the Ad26.COV2.S COVID-19 vaccine or a placebo.

The chain is built from TRBV19 and TRBJ1-4; no clear D gene. The CDR3 sequence is 15 residues long. The V end lost 3 bases, the J end lost 8 bases, and 16 bases lay between the germline ends. Germline V gene sequence: CDR1 LNHDA, CDR2 SQIVND (reference sequence). DNA of the CDR3: TGTGCCAGTAGTATTAGATTGTCTGGCGGAGAAAAACTGTTTTTT. Translation: CASSIRLSGGEKLFF.

The chain is built from TRBV18 and TRBJ1-6; TRBD1 is a possible D gene (6 bases). There are 15 residues in the CDR3. From germline, CDR1 is KGHSH and CDR2 LQKENI. V lost 0 bases to trimming and J lost 5 bases, with 8 bases between them. Here the CDR3 reads CASSPPKGDNSPLHF. CDR3 DNA: TGTGCCAGCTCACCACCAAAGGGGGATAATTCACCCCTCCACTTT. The complete variable domain, with remaining parts taken from reference TRBV18 and TRBJ1-6, reads NAGVMQNPRHLVRRRGQEARLRCSPMKGHSHVYWYRQLPEEGLKFMVYLQKENIIDESGMPKERFSAEFPKEGPSILRIQQVVRGDSAAYFCASSPPKGDNSPLHFGNGTRLTVT.